A selection of T cell receptor beta chains follows, all from one sample in a study of T cells in Graves' hyperthyroidism and ophthalmopathy. TCRdb recomputed calls from the multiplex PCR reads with MiXCR, one row per CDR3 protein. This table has over 650,000 distinct CDR3 sequences, 45% appearing once. The sample consisted of peripheral blood or thyroid tissue (not recorded which). All receptors derive from an adult man with Graves' disease, either hyperthyroidism or ophthalmopathy (not recorded which). Both conserved end residues are part of each CDR3. The order of the fields is D gene, J gene, clone size, V gene, CDR3 DNA, CDR3 protein. D genes are given only for firm matches. Not all rows give a size; the values are once, few, many and, for expanded clones, a class.

>-|TRBJ1-2|-|TRBV6-1
TGTGCCAGCCATGATACGGTGGGTCCCAACTATGGCTACACCTTC
CASHDTVGPNYGYTF
>TRBD2|TRBJ2-7|-|TRBV7-8
TGTGCCAGCAGCCTGCGCGGGGGGACCTACGAGCAGTACTTC
CASSLRGGTYEQYF
>TRBD1|TRBJ1-2|-|TRBV12-3/TRBV12-4
TGTGCCAGCACTACAGGGGGCGCGAGGGGCTACACCTTC
CASTTGGARGYTF
>TRBD1|TRBJ2-7|-|TRBV7-8
TGTGCCAGCAGCGAGCACGGGACAGACTACGAGCAGTACTTC
CASSEHGTDYEQYF
>-|TRBJ1-1|-|TRBV9
TGTGCTAGCCCAGGGTCCGGCACTGAAGCTTTCTTT
CASPGSGTEAFF
>TRBD1|TRBJ1-5|few|TRBV5-1
TGCGCCAGCAGTCCCGGGACAGGGGGCTTGGGGCAGCCCCAGCATTTT
CASSPGTGGLGQPQHF
>-|TRBJ1-5|-|TRBV20-1
TGCAGTGCTAGAGATCAGGTGGACAGTCGCAATCAGCCCCAGCATTTT
CSARDQVDSRNQPQHF
>TRBD1|TRBJ1-2|few|TRBV11-2
TGTGCCAGCAGCTCGAGGGGGACAGGGGCCGTCTATGGCTACACCTTC
CASSSRGTGAVYGYTF
>-|TRBJ1-5|few|TRBV12-3/TRBV12-4
TGTGCCAGCAGTTTTTCTGGGCTAGCGGGAAATCAGCCCCAGCATTTT
CASSFSGLAGNQPQHF
>TRBD1|TRBJ1-1|-|TRBV20-1
TGCAGTGCTACCCCCTTTGGACAGGAAAACACTGAAGCTTTCTTT
CSATPFGQENTEAFF
>-|TRBJ2-6|many|TRBV29-1
TGCAGCGAGCATGTCCCCCAACCGCGAGGGGCCAACGTCCTGACTTTC
CSEHVPQPRGANVLTF
>-|TRBJ1-5|many|TRBV5-4
TGTGCCAGCAGCTTGGCAGGGAGGGGTCAGCCCCAGCATTTT
CASSLAGRGQPQHF
>-|TRBJ1-2|many|TRBV2
TGTGCCAGCACCGAAGGGTGGGGACGGGACTATGGCTACACCTTC
CASTEGWGRDYGYTF
>-|TRBJ1-5|-|TRBV2
TGTGCCAGCAATCCGGTCAGGATTGGCAATCAGCCCCAGCATTTT
CASNPVRIGNQPQHF